This entry describes one T cell receptor beta chain. With 0 bases removed from V and 9 bases from J, the gap between germline ends came to 12 bases. Germline V lookup: CDR1 LNHNV, CDR2 YYDKDF (reference sequence). The CDR3 has 15 residues. The data were taken from a study of blood T cell repertoires in COVID-19. Individuals drawn from about two dozen US areas were roughly 18 to 95 years old. Participant-given clinical history determined each cohort assignment. Original data processing: Amplifying reference gene primers gave estimates of nucleated cell counts. Assay used: immunoSEQ multiplex PCR; TCRdb lists only in-frame clones, some missing. V, J and clone size derive from that table, while D and trimming were established from the DNA sequence. The table has under 250,000 clones, around 85% seen once.

J is TRBJ1-6 and V is TRBV15; tentatively, D is TRBD1 (5 bases). The clonotype originates from a woman aged 40 to 49 with acute COVID-19. The specimen was PBMCs or T cells enriched from blood (not recorded which). The CDR3 bases are TGTGCCACCAGCAGAGATAAGGGCCAGGGTTCACCCCTCCACTTT. It yields the protein CATSRDKGQGSPLHF.